This TCR beta chain was retrieved from a study of T cell repertoires in cytomegalovirus infection (dated by TCRdb to the late 2010s). At the level of the whole study: Because public TCR beta signatures pointed to carriage of CMV infection together with the matching HLA type, the HLA type of each donor mattered for the analysis.

This clonotype was observed many times. Its antigen target is currently unknown. No much larger clone exists at a distance of one base, and base qualities are not known. The full study reports these points: In the ex vivo response, HLA-C-restricted CMV-specific TCR beta clonotypes were dominant, and in two of eight donors the single most frequent clonotype came from this HLA-C-restricted group. In both this cohort and an independent cohort of 300 to 450 donors, the cumulative frequency of public TCR beta family members distinguished carriers of CMV infection plus the relevant HLA type.

Sequencing used an Illumina HiSeq 1500. TCRdb applied fastp at Q25 and MiXCR to the public reads, then kept only in-frame beta chains. A single entry per CDR3 protein holds the most common genes and DNA from its merged rows. The sample table records fewer than 350,000 distinct CDR3 sequences; roughly 15% of these occur just once. Clones ranked in the top ten supply approximately 12% of the sample. V is cut by 3 bases and J by 2 bases, and the space between the germline ends is 13 bases. Per the germline V gene, MNHNS is the CDR1 and SASEGT is the CDR2. The CDR3 goes from the cysteine to the phenylalanine over 15 residues. Only the CDR3 part of the read is kept: 45 bases, read in frame from the first base.

This receptor was obtained from a human donor in good health (CMV status not recorded). Some clones in this sample may be carry-over from other donors' samples. In this chain, TRBV6-1 is recombined with TRBJ2-5; the D gene cannot be resolved reliably. The source material was PBMCs. The DNA reads TGTGCCAGCAGTGATCGTGGGGTTTGGCAAGAGACCCAGTACTTC. Translated, this gives CASSDRGVWQETQYF.